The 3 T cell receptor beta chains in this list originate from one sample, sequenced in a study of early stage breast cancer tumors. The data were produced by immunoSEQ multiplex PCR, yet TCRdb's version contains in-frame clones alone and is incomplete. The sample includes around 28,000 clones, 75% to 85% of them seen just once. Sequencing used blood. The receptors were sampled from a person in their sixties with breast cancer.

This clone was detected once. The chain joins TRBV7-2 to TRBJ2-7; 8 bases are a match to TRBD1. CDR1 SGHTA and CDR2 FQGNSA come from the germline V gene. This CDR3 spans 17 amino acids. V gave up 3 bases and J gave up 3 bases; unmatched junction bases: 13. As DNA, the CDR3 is TGTGCCAGCAGCTTGAGGCAGGGGGCCTCTTTGGGCTACGAGCAGTACTTC. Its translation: CASSLRQGASLGYEQYF.

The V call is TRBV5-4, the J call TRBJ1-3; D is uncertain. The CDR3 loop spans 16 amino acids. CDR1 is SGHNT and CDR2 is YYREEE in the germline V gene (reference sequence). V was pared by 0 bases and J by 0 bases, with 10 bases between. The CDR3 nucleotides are TGTGCCAGCAGCTTGGCCGGCGGGCACTCTGGAAACACCATATATTTT. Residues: CASSLAGGHSGNTIYF. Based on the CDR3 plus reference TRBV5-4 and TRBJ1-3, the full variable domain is ETGVTQSPTHLIKTRGQQVTLRCSSQSGHNTVSWYQQALGQGPQFIFQYYREEENGRGNFPPRFSGLQFPNYSSELNVNALELDDSALYLCASSLAGGHSGNTIYFGEGSWLTVV.

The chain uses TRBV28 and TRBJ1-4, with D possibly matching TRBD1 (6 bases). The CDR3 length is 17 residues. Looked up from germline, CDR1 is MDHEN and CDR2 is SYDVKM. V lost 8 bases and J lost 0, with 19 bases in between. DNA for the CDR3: TGTGCCAGCGTCCCGTCCGGGACACCTACAACTAATGAAAAACTGTTTTTT. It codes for CASVPSGTPTTNEKLFF.